The clone carrying this T cell receptor beta chain has a handful of counts. Antigen unknown. The sample originates from a study of identical twins. Regarding the study as a whole: It was possible that invariant MAIT and iNKT cells partly confounded the zero-insertion analyses.

TCRdb re-called the 5' RACE reads through MiXCR, storing one row per CDR3 protein. Found here are approximately 1.8 million distinct CDR3 sequences, 25% to 35% of them singletons; the top ten hold about 0.3%. Trimming removed 4 bases at V and 2 bases at J, with 15 bases between. Germline V gene data show CDR1 as SQVTM and CDR2 as ANQGSEA. This CDR3 region has 14 residues. The receptor was isolated from a newborn girl in good health. The sequencing input was cord blood. The chain links TRBV29-1 to TRBJ2-7; D unclear. CDR3: CSVARQAQTYEQYF. The CDR3 DNA reads TGCAGCGTTGCCCGGCAGGCGCAGACCTACGAGCAGTACTTC.